A single sample gave rise to the 8 T cell receptor beta chains below, sequenced in a study of cytomegalovirus exposure and HLA in healthy donors. PCR involved 60 Vbeta and 13 Jbeta primers. Produced via immunoSEQ multiplex PCR; TCRdb's table is partial and in-frame only. This table holds roughly 68,000 clones, about three quarters found once. Sequenced input: PBMCs. All receptors derive from a woman in her twenties or thirties in good health and CMV-seropositive.

This rearrangement joins TRBV30 to TRBJ2-5, with TRBD2 as a possible D gene (6 bases). Trimming removed 5 bases at V and 3 bases at J, with 22 bases between. In germline, CDR1 is GTSNPN, CDR2 SVGIG (reference sequence). The CDR3 consists of 16 residues. Written as DNA, the CDR3 is TGTGCCTGGGATCCTGGGGACCGTGGCGGGGAAGAGACCCAGTACTTC. This codes for CAWDPGDRGGEETQYF.

The count of this clone is one. CDR3 sequence: CASRHGQGYNSPLHF. The CDR3 DNA is TGTGCCAGCAGACACGGACAGGGCTACAATTCACCCCTCCACTTT. V usage is TRBV28 and J usage is TRBJ1-6; TRBD1 matches at 8 bases. The CDR3 loop spans 15 amino acids. V shed 6 bases, J shed 7 bases, and the junction held 8 bases outside the gene matches. Germline CDR1 MDHEN, CDR2 SYDVKM. Full variable domain (remainder filled in from reference TRBV28 and TRBJ1-6): DVKVTQSSRYLVKRTGEKVFLECVQDMDHENMFWYRQDPGLGLRLIYFSYDVKMKEKGDIPEGYSVSREKKERFSLILESASTNQTSMYLCASRHGQGYNSPLHFGNGTRLTVT.

This chain connects TRBV15 to TRBJ1-4; possible D gene TRBD1, 5 bases. Germline assignment: CDR1 LNHNV and CDR2 YYDKDF (reference sequence). V lost 1 base and J 7 bases, leaving 10 bases between the germline ends. This CDR3 has 14 amino acids. The CDR3 is CATSRVGRGEKLFF. DNA for the CDR3: TGTGCCACCAGCAGAGTCGGTAGGGGTGAAAAACTGTTTTTT.

The gene calls are TRBV11-3 and TRBJ2-1; D is ambiguous. Germline V gene lookup returns CDR1 SGHNT and CDR2 YENEEA. Between the trimmed V and J ends, which lost 0 bases and 0 bases, there was a span of 6 bases. The CDR3 runs to 15 residues. CDR3 loop: CASSLDLNSYNEQFF. The CDR3, as DNA: TGTGCCAGCAGCTTAGACCTAAACTCCTACAATGAGCAGTTCTTC.

The chain couples TRBV7-8 to TRBJ2-5, with 10 bases identical to TRBD2. This CDR3 comprises 15 residues. CDR1 and CDR2 (germline): SGHVS, FQNEAQ. V lost 1 base and J lost 4; bases outside the gene matches: 3. Here the CDR3 reads CASSLGIAGGETQYF. The CDR3 region has the DNA TGTGCCAGCAGCTTAGGGATAGCGGGAGGAGAGACCCAGTACTTC.

This sequence joins TRBV27 and TRBJ2-3; TRBD2 agrees at 8 bases. From germline, CDR1 is MNHEY and CDR2 SMNVEV (reference sequence). The J segment lost 2 bases and the V segment lost 9 bases, leaving 10 bases of the junction unmatched. The CDR3 length is 15 residues. CDR3 coding DNA: TGTGCCAGTAACCGGGGGGGGCCCCACACAGATACGCAGTATTTT. It translates to CASNRGGPHTDTQYF.

The rearrangement uses TRBV15 and TRBJ2-5, with D possibly TRBD1 on 5 matching bases. The CDR3 contains 12 residues. CDR1 LNHNV and CDR2 YYDKDF come from the germline V gene (reference sequence). V was cut by 4 bases and J by 8 bases, with 11 bases left in between. CDR3: CATSTDTPTQYF. In DNA, the CDR3 is TGTGCCACCAGCACGGACACCCCCACCCAGTACTTC.

V is TRBV28 and J is TRBJ2-7, with TRBD1 identical over 8 bases. Germline-derived CDR1 and CDR2 are MDHEN and SYDVKM. The CDR3 is made up of 16 amino acids. Losses at the gene ends were 3 bases for V and 10 bases for J; bases not matched to a gene: 17. CDR3 sequence: CASSFRRDRLIQGQYF. CDR3 nucleotide sequence: TGTGCCAGCAGTTTTCGTCGGGACAGGTTAATTCAGGGTCAGTACTTC.